This T cell receptor (beta chain) was captured in a study of blood T cell repertoires in COVID-19. The overall study: Both acute and convalescent COVID-19 samples were obtained from the United States, Italy and Spain. T cells, B-cell-depleted T cells, or PBMCs supplied cDNA or gDNA.

Germline lookup yields CDR1 MNHEY and CDR2 SVGAGI. This CDR3 contains 15 residues. V was pared by 6 bases and J by 5 bases, with 11 bases of the junction left unmatched. Measured with immunoSEQ multiplex PCR; TCRdb has only the in-frame clones, and not every one. The sample records around 78,000 clones, 86% being singletons. The receptor's source is a man aged 70-80 years with active or convalescent COVID-19. Sequences were obtained from peripheral blood. This sequence joins TRBV6-5 and TRBJ2-7; 9 nucleotides align to TRBD1. The CDR3 reads CASRSLTGGKNEQYF. CDR3 in DNA: TGTGCCAGCAGGTCGTTAACAGGGGGCAAGAACGAGCAGTACTTC.